This T cell receptor beta chain appears in the sequencing data of a study of T cells after yellow fever vaccination. Study outcomes and limitations: Subsequent booster samples again held most clones from primary vaccination (96% CD4, about 85% CD8).

CDR1 SGHRS and CDR2 YFSETQ come from the germline V gene. The trim removed 4 bases at V and 2 bases at J, leaving 8 bases unmatched. This CDR3 has 15 residues. The sample holds a few counts of this clonotype. The antigen is not known. A single record per CDR3 protein comes from TCRdb applying MiXCR to the 5' RACE reads. The profile covers 620,000 or so distinct CDR3 sequences, with over 9% appearing a single time and around 14% taken by the ten largest. The V call is TRBV5-1, the J call TRBJ2-7, with 8 bases fitting TRBD2. The input for sequencing was PBMCs, taken on the day of the yellow fever booster vaccination. The clonotype comes from a man aged 30-40 years who received the YFV17D yellow fever vaccine. The CDR3, as DNA: TGCGCCAGCAGCCCTGCGAGCGGGGGTACCTACGAGCAGTACTTC. It encodes CASSPASGGTYEQYF.